This entry concerns a single T cell receptor (beta chain). These data originate in a study of blood T cell repertoires in COVID-19. The CDR3 covers 17 residues. The V end lost 1 base, the J end lost 6 bases, and 20 bases lay between the germline ends. Germline assignment: CDR1 MGHRA and CDR2 YSYEKL. How the authors handled the data: Quantification of nucleated cells was approximated via reference gene primer amplification. Sequencing was performed with immunoSEQ multiplex PCR; in TCRdb, only in-frame clones are kept and a portion is missing. The DNA was the basis for D and trimming; V, J and clone size are from that table. Found here are roughly 90,000 clones, approximately 90% of them singletons; the top ten hold approximately 2.4%.

Sequenced input: peripheral blood. The V call is TRBV4-1, the J call TRBJ2-3; no firm D call. The clonotype was recovered from a middle-aged man with acute or convalescent COVID-19. CDR3 sequence: CASSQVPRPGSLDTQYF. In nucleotides, the CDR3 is TGCGCCAGCAGCCAAGTCCCTAGGCCCGGCTCTTTGGATACGCAGTATTTT.